The 13 T cell receptor beta chains below were found in one sample sequenced in a study of patients and donors after allogeneic stem cell transplantation. MiXCR, run by TCRdb on the RT-PCR reads, gives a single entry per CDR3 protein. The sample lists about 200,000 distinct CDR3 sequences, around 40% occurring once. The sample consisted of blood, either unsorted or a sorted T cell fraction (not recorded which). Every receptor here comes from a human donor who was either an allogeneic HSCT recipient or a stem cell or donor lymphocyte infusion donor (not recorded which). It is not recorded whose cells these are; they may come from a transplant donor.

This clonotype was detected only a few times. The chain couples TRBV3-1 to TRBJ2-1; TRBD2 aligns across 11 bases. Germline trimming cut 1 base from V and 8 bases from J; bases unmatched to any gene: 7. Germline V lookup: CDR1 LGHDT, CDR2 YNNKEL (reference sequence). This CDR3 comprises 16 residues. CDR3 bases: TGTGCCAGCAGCCAAGCCCCTAGCGGGGGGCGCTATGAGCAGTTCTTC. This translates into CASSQAPSGGRYEQFF.

The V and J genes are TRBV20-1 and TRBJ2-3; 11 nucleotides match TRBD2. V lost 0 bases to trimming and J lost 2 bases; unmatched junction nucleotides: 7. Germline V gene data show CDR1 as DFQATT and CDR2 as SNEGSKA (reference sequence). This CDR3 spans 17 amino acids. The CDR3 DNA reads as TGCAGTGCTAGAGATCCGACTAGCGGGGAGCTCACAGATACGCAGTATTTT. Translating gives CSARDPTSGELTDTQYF.

This clonotype has just one count. The rearrangement links TRBV7-2 to TRBJ1-3; D gene uncertain. CDR1 is SGHTA, CDR2 FQGNSA, per germline. The length of the CDR3 is 16 residues. V was cut by 1 base and J by 0 bases, with 10 bases left in between. The CDR3 DNA sequence: TGTGCCAGCAGCTTAGAGAGCAGTCACTCTGGAAACACCATATATTTT. Protein: CASSLESSHSGNTIYF.

This clonotype was seen at least ten times. The V gene is TRBV5-6, the J gene TRBJ1-6; possible D gene TRBD1, 6 bases. The CDR3 has 14 amino acids. CDR1 SGHDT and CDR2 YYEEEE come from the germline V gene. V gave up 4 bases and J gave up 3 bases, with 8 bases separating them. CDR3 residues: CASSLGHYNSPLHF. As DNA, the CDR3 is TGTGCCAGCAGCCTGGGACACTATAATTCACCCCTCCACTTT.

This clonotype has just a few counts. The V and J genes are TRBV12-3 or TRBV12-4 and TRBJ1-2; D is possibly TRBD1 (6 bases). With 11 bases removed from V and 6 bases from J, the gap between germline ends came to 16 bases. The CDR3 consists of 12 residues. CDR3 region: CACGRGEDGYTF. CDR3 nucleotides: TGTGCCTGCGGCAGGGGTGAAGATGGCTACACCTTC.

The V gene is TRBV4-2, the J gene TRBJ1-6; TRBD1 aligns across 7 bases. Trimming took 6 bases from V and 7 from J; bases not matched to a gene: 12. Germline V CDR1 and CDR2: LGHNA, YNFKEQ. The CDR3 is 16 amino acids. The CDR3 protein is CASRPKPGQINSPLHF. CDR3 nucleotide sequence: TGTGCCAGCAGGCCTAAACCGGGACAGATCAATTCACCCCTCCACTTT.

The sample holds a few counts of this clonotype. This chain uses TRBV7-2 with TRBJ1-6; the D gene is possibly TRBD1 (5 bases). Trimming stripped 3 bases from V and 4 bases from J, with 7 bases between. CDR1 and CDR2 (germline): SGHTA, FQGNSA. The CDR3 contains 14 residues. The CDR3 DNA reads as TGTGCCAGCAGCTTGACAGTTTATAATTCACCCCTCCACTTT. It yields the protein CASSLTVYNSPLHF.

This clonotype was seen a few times. The rearrangement links TRBV4-1 to TRBJ1-6, with D maybe TRBD1 (5 bases). The CDR3 runs 19 residues. V lost 2 bases to trimming and J lost 10 bases, with 27 bases between them. Germline-derived CDR1 and CDR2 are MGHRA and YSYEKL. This CDR3 is CASSQYTGTGLMRKSPLHF. CDR3 coding DNA: TGCGCCAGCAGCCAATACACCGGCACAGGACTTATGAGGAAATCACCCCTCCACTTT.

The rearrangement links TRBV20-1 to TRBJ1-1; TRBD1 aligns across 9 bases. CDR1 and CDR2 (germline): DFQATT, SNEGSKA (reference sequence). Germline trimming cut 6 bases from V and 7 bases from J; bases unmatched to any gene: 12. CDR3 length: 14 residues. The CDR3 loop is CSAGTGRGAREAFF. As DNA, the CDR3 is TGCAGTGCCGGGACAGGGAGGGGGGCCCGTGAAGCTTTCTTT.

This clonotype was seen only a few times. V gene TRBV20-1 combines with J gene TRBJ1-1; the match to TRBD1 covers 11 bases. With 5 bases clipped from V and 3 bases from J, the junction kept 8 bases outside the gene matches. Germline CDR1 and CDR2: DFQATT and SNEGSKA (reference sequence). This CDR3 is 15 amino acids long. Written as DNA, the CDR3 is TGCAGTGCTCAGGGGGACAGGGGGAGGCACACTGAAGCTTTCTTT. Encoded protein: CSAQGDRGRHTEAFF.

This clonotype was detected once. The chain employs TRBV5-1 and TRBJ2-7, with TRBD1 as a possible D gene (5 bases). The CDR3 totals 14 residues. The V and J ends lost 0 bases and 4 bases respectively, with 11 bases between them. The germline V gene has CDR1 SGHRS and CDR2 YFSETQ. CDR3 coding DNA: TGCGCCAGCAGCTTGGGACAGTTGGTTTACGAGCAGTACTTC. Its translation: CASSLGQLVYEQYF.

This chain joins TRBV19 and TRBJ1-1, with a possible D match to TRBD1 (5 bases). Germline V gene sequence: CDR1 LNHDA, CDR2 SQIVND (reference sequence). This CDR3 has 14 amino acids. Trimming shortened V by 1 base and J by 7 bases, and 13 bases separated the two germline ends. As DNA, the CDR3 is TGTGCCAGTAGTATAGGAGGGGACGGCGATGAAGCTTTCTTT. This gives the protein CASSIGGDGDEAFF.

The V gene is TRBV20-1, the J gene TRBJ1-1; D remains ambiguous. Germline V lookup: CDR1 DFQATT, CDR2 SNEGSKA (reference sequence). CDR3 length equals 13 residues. V lost 4 bases and J lost 9, with 18 bases in between. CDR3 amino acids: CSATTGPGDKAFF. The CDR3 nucleotides read TGCAGTGCTACAACCGGGCCTGGAGATAAAGCTTTCTTT.